This T cell receptor (beta chain) originates from a study of blood T cell repertoires in COVID-19 (TCRdb year 2020). In terms of the full investigation: The collaborator samples originated in the United States, Italy and Spain and spanned the acute and convalescent phases of COVID-19. The prospective study material was composed of cDNA or gDNA derived from T cells, B-cell-depleted T cells, or PBMCs. The dataset comprised deeply sampled blood TCRbeta repertoires from subjects exposed to, actively infected with, or recovered from COVID-19. The repertoires were released in a freely available public database meant as a resource for research on the immune response to SARS-CoV-2. Samples were obtained from the ongoing ImmuneRACE study (first 160 participants) and from 1,254 subjects provided by 6 global collaborators. A de-identified subject ID, COVID-19 status, age in years and sex were almost always included in the sample metadata. Where HLA class I and class II types were available, the types were taken from metadata supplied by the sample provider, not from assay-based typing.

What the research found in general, with its limitations: The amount of clinical and demographic metadata varied by source and participant and was provided uncurated.

The immunoSEQ Assay, a bias-controlled multiplex PCR, was used to amplify TCRbeta CDR3 regions from genomic DNA. Processing in the source paper ran as follows. The number of nucleated cells in each sample was estimated from the amplification of reference gene primers within the assay. To quantify the absolute abundance of each unique TCRbeta CDR3 rearrangement, sequence reads were collapsed and filtered. For each sample, productive Simpson clonality was calculated as the square root of Simpson's diversity index across productive rearrangements. Entries here come from immuneACCESS through TCRdb and include only in-frame sequences with V and J called. Some clones fail to appear in such tables; in the studies checked, an unresolved V gene covers under half of the shortfall, and the cause of the remainder is unknown. That table is the source of V, J and clone size, and D and trimming were worked out from the DNA. A total of approximately 260,000 clones appear in this sample, over 75% of them only once. The ten biggest clones cover approximately 2.1% of the sample.

This clone was detected only once. The antigen it recognizes is unknown. Nothing much larger sits one base from this clone, and base qualities are not available. A second Seattle source provided samples from volunteer blood donors who had recovered from COVID-19. Whole blood was collected in K2EDTA tubes by collaborating institutions according to the institutions' own protocols. Collaborator samples were shipped for TCRbeta analysis as frozen whole blood, isolated PBMCs, or DNA extracted from either sample type. Sequenced: peripheral blood. This TCR was sampled from a woman aged 40 to 49 who had recovered from COVID-19.

For the CDR3, the sequence is CATSSPGTGGPQHF. The sequenced DNA is TGTGCCACCAGCAGCCCCGGGACAGGGGGGCCCCAGCATTTT. This receptor chain uses TRBV15 and TRBJ1-5; the central 11 bases match TRBD1. V has 3 bases trimmed and J has 9 bases trimmed; junction bases matching no gene number 4. CDR1 LNHNV and CDR2 YYDKDF were looked up in the germline V gene (reference sequence). Taken from cysteine to phenylalanine, the CDR3 has 14 residues. CDR3 DNA only is kept here, 42 bases in frame from base 1.